Each of the 6 T cell receptor beta chains below was sequenced from the same sample in a study of CD8 T cells in Susac syndrome. RNA totalling about 0.45 to 1 ug underwent reverse transcription with random hexamers. Via MiXCR, TCRdb re-called the immunoSEQ multiplex PCR reads, giving one row per CDR3 protein. The profile shows around 270,000 distinct CDR3 sequences, roughly 90% of them singletons. Sequencing was done on a sample of CD8+ T cells from PBMCs. All receptors derive from a human donor with multiple sclerosis.

The rearrangement links TRBV7-2 to TRBJ2-5; D tentatively reads TRBD1 or TRBD2 (5 bases each). The CDR3 totals 15 residues. Germline V lookup: CDR1 SGHTA, CDR2 FQGNSA. V lost 1 base and J 3 bases, leaving 12 bases between the germline ends. CDR3 DNA: TGTGCCAGCAGCTTAGGAGGGATAGGGGAAGAGACCCAGTACTTC. Protein: CASSLGGIGEETQYF.

The gene calls are TRBV4-3 and TRBJ2-7, with 10 bases lining up with TRBD1. CDR1 LGHNA and CDR2 YSLEER come from the germline V gene. J gave up 5 bases and V 0 bases, and 4 bases lay outside the gene matches. This CDR3 is built from 15 residues. The CDR3 region has the DNA TGCGCCAGCAGCCAAGAGAGACAGGGGGCCCACGAGCAGTACTTC. Translated, it gives CASSQERQGAHEQYF.

The chain joins TRBV27 to TRBJ2-7, with a weak D call TRBD1 (6 bases). CDR1 and CDR2 (germline): MNHEY, SMNVEV (reference sequence). CDR3 length: 14 residues. The V gene lost 7 bases and the J gene lost 6 bases, with 19 bases spanning the gap. CDR3 in DNA: TGTGCCAGCAACCCGGACAGTTATAGTAGCGAGCAGTACTTC. Its protein product is CASNPDSYSSEQYF.

V is TRBV6-5 and J is TRBJ2-3, with 9 bases that match TRBD2. Trimming at V came to 3 bases and at J to 13 bases, leaving 8 bases not matched to a gene. Germline values: CDR1 MNHEY, CDR2 SVGAGI. CDR3 length equals 13 residues. The CDR3, as DNA: TGTGCCAGCAGTTATGGTAGCGGGAGTATTAAGTATTTT. The encoded protein is CASSYGSGSIKYF.

This clonotype was found a few times. This chain joins TRBV6-2 or TRBV6-3 and TRBJ2-5; TRBD2 might be the D (5 bases). The CDR3 sequence is 13 residues long. Germline V CDR1 and CDR2: MNHEY, SVGEGT. V was clipped by 7 bases and J by 2 bases, with 11 bases between them. CDR3 loop: CASTQRPQETQYF. The CDR3 nucleotides read TGTGCCAGCACTCAGCGGCCTCAAGAGACCCAGTACTTC.

This sequence joins TRBV20-1 and TRBJ2-1, with 7 nucleotides matching TRBD1. CDR1 is DFQATT and CDR2 is SNEGSKA in the germline V gene (reference sequence). V shed 0 bases, J shed 4 bases, and the junction held 9 bases outside the gene matches. The CDR3 contains 16 residues. As DNA, the CDR3 is TGCAGTGCTAGAGATCTCCGACAGGGTAGTTACAATGAGCAGTTCTTC. It is translated as CSARDLRQGSYNEQFF.